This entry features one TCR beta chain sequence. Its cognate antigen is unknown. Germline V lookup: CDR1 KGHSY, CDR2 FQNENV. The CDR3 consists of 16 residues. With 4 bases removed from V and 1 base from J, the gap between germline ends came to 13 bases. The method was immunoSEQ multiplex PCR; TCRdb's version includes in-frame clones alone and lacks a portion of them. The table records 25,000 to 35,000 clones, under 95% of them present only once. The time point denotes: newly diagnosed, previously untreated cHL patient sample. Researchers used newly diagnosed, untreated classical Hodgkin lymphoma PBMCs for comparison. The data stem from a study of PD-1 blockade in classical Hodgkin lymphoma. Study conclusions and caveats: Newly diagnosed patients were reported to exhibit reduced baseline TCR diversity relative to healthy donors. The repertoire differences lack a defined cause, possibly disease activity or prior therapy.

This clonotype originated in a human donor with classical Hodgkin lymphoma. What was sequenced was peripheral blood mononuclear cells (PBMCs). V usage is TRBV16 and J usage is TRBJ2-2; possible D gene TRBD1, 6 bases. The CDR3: CASSRRNRVNTGELFF. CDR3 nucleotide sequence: TGTGCCAGCAGCCGAAGGAACAGGGTGAACACCGGGGAGCTGTTTTTT.